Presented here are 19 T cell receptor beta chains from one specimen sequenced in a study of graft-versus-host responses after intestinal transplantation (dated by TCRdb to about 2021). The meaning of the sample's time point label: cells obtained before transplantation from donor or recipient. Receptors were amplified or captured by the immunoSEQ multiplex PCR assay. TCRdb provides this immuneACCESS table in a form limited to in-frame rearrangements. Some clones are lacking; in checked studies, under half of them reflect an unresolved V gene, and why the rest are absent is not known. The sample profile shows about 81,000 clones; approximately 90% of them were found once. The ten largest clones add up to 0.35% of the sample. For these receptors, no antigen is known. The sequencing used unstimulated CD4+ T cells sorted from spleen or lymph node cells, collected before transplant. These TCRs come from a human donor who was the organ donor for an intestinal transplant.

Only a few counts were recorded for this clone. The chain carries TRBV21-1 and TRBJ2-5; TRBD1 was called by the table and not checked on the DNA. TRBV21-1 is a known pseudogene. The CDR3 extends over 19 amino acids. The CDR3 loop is CASSKEDPGVTGAQETQYF. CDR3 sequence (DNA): TGTGCCAGCAGCAAAGAAGACCCCGGGGTAACAGGGGCACAAGAGACCCAGTACTTC.

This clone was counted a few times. The CDR3 nucleotides are TGTGCCACTACTAACACTGAAGCTTTCTTT. Protein: CATTNTEAFF. The chain uses TRBV6-1 and TRBJ1-1, with no clear D. CDR1 is MNHNS, CDR2 SASEGT, per germline. V lost 10 bases, J lost 2 bases, and 5 bases lay in between. CDR3 size: 10 residues.

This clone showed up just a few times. CDR3 protein: CAWSVRRGWETQYF. The CDR3 coding sequence is TGTGCCTGGAGTGTACGGCGGGGATGGGAGACCCAGTACTTC. The chain employs TRBV30 and TRBJ2-5; D is possibly TRBD2 (6 bases). CDR1 and CDR2 (germline): GTSNPN, SVGIG (reference sequence). This CDR3 comprises 14 residues. V was pared by 0 bases and J by 5 bases, with 13 bases between. The complete variable domain, with remaining parts taken from reference TRBV30 and TRBJ2-5, reads SQTIHQWPATLVQPVGSPLSLECTVEGTSNPNLYWYRQAAGRGLQLLFYSVGIGQISSEVPQNLSASRPQDRQFILSSKKLLLSDSGFYLCAWSVRRGWETQYFGPGTRLLVL.

CDR3 coding DNA: TGTGCCTGGACATCGAGTCGGGACACTGAAGCTTTCTTT. Translation: CAWTSSRDTEAFF. The V gene is TRBV30, the J gene TRBJ1-1; D is undetermined. Germline CDR1 reads GTSNPN; CDR2 reads SVGIG (reference sequence). The V and J ends lost 4 bases and 3 bases respectively, with 12 bases between them. The CDR3 sequence is 13 residues long. Looking up the rest from reference TRBV30 and TRBJ1-1 gives the full variable domain: SQTIHQWPATLVQPVGSPLSLECTVEGTSNPNLYWYRQAAGRGLQLLFYSVGIGQISSEVPQNLSASRPQDRQFILSSKKLLLSDSGFYLCAWTSSRDTEAFFGQGTRLTVV.

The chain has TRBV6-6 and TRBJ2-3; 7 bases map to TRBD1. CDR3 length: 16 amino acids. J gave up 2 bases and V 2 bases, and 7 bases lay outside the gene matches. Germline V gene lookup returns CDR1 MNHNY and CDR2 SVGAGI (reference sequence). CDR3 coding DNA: TGTGCCAGCAGTTACGGCCCAGGGGGTTACACAGATACGCAGTATTTT. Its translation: CASSYGPGGYTDTQYF.

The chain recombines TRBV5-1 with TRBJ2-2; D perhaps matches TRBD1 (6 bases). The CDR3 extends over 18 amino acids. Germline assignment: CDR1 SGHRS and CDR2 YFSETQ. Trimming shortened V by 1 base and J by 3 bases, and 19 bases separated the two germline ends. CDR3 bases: TGCGCCAGCAGCTTGTATTCCAGGGTACAGGGTCACACCGGGGAGCTGTTTTTT. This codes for CASSLYSRVQGHTGELFF.

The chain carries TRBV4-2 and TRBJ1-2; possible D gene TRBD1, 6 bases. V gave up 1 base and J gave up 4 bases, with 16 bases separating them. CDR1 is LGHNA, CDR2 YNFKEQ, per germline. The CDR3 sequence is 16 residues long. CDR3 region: CASSQGGLGGSYGYTF. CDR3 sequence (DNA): TGTGCCAGCAGCCAAGGGGGGCTGGGGGGGTCCTATGGCTACACCTTC.

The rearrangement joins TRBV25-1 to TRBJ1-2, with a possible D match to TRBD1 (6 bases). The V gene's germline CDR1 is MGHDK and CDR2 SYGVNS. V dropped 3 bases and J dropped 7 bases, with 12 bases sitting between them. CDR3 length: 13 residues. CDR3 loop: CASSDTGPSGYTF. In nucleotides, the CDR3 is TGTGCCAGCAGTGATACAGGGCCTAGTGGCTACACCTTC.

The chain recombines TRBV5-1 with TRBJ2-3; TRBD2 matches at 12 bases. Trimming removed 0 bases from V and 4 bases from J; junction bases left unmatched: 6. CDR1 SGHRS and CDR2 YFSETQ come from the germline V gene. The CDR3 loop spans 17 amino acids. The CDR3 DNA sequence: TGCGCCAGCAGCTTGGACCTAGCGGGAGGGCCCTCAGATACGCAGTATTTT. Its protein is CASSLDLAGGPSDTQYF.

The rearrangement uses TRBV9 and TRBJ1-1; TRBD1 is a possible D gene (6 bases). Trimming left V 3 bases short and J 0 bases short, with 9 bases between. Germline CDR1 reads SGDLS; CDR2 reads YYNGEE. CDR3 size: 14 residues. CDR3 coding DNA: TGTGCCAGCAGCGCTAACAGGGTGAACACTGAAGCTTTCTTT. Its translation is CASSANRVNTEAFF.

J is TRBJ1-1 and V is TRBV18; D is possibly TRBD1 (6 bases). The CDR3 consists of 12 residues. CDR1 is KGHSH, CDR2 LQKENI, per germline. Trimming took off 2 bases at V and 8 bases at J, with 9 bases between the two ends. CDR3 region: CASSPAGTEAFF. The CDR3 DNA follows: TGTGCCAGCTCACCAGCCGGGACAGAAGCTTTCTTT.

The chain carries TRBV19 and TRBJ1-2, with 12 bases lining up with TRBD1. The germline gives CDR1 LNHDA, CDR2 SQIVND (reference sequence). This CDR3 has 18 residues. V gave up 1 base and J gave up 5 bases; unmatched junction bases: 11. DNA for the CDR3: TGTGCCAGTAGTATAGCCTCTACCGGGACAGGGGGCTCGTATGGCTACACCTTC. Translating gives CASSIASTGTGGSYGYTF.

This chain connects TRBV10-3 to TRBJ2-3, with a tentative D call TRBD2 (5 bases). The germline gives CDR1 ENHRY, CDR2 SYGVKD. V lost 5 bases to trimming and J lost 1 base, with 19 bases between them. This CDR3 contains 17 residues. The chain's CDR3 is CAISLVALAEGTDTQYF. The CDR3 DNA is TGTGCCATCAGTCTGGTGGCGCTAGCTGAAGGCACAGATACGCAGTATTTT.

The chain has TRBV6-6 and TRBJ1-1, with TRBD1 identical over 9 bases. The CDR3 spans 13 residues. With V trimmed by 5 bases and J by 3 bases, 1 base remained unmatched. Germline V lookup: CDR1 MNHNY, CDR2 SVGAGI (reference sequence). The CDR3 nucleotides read TGTGCCAGCAGTCGGACAGGGGACACTGAAGCTTTCTTT. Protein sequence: CASSRTGDTEAFF.

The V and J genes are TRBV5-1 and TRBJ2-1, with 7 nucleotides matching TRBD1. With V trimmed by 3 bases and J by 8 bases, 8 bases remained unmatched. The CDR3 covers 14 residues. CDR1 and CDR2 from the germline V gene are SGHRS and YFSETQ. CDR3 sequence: CASSYRGRIYEQFF. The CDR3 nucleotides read TGCGCCAGCAGCTATAGGGGGCGAATCTATGAGCAGTTCTTC.

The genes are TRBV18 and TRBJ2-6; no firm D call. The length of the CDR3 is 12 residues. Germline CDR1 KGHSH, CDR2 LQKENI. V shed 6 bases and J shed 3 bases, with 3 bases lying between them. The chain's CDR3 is CASSNGANVLTF. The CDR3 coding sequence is TGTGCCAGCTCTAATGGGGCCAACGTCCTGACTTTC.

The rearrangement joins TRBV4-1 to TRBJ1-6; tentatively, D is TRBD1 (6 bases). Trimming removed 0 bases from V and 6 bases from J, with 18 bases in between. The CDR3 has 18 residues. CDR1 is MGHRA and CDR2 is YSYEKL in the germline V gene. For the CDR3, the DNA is TGCGCCAGCAGCCAAGAAATTCGTCGGGACACAATTAATTCACCCCTCCACTTT. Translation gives CASSQEIRRDTINSPLHF.

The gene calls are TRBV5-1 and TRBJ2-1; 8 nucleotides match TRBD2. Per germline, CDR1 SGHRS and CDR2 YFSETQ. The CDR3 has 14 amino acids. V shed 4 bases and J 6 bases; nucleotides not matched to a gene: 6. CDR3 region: CASSVGGVSNEQFF. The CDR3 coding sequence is TGCGCCAGCAGCGTCGGGGGGGTTAGCAATGAGCAGTTCTTC.

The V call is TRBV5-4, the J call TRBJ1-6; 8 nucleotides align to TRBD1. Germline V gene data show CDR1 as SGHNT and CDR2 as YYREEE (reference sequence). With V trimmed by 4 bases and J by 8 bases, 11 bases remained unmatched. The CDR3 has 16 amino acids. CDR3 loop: CASSVSPGQVYSPLHF. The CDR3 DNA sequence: TGTGCCAGCAGCGTATCTCCGGGACAGGTTTATTCACCCCTCCACTTT.